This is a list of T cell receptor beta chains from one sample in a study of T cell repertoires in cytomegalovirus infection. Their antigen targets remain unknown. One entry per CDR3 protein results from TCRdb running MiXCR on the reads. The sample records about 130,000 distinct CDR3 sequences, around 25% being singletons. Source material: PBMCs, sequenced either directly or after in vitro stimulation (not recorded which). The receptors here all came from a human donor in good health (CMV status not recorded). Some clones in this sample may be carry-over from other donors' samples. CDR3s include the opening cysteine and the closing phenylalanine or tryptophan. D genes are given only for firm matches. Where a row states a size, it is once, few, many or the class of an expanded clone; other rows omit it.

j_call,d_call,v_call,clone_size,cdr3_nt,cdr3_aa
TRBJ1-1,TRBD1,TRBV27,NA,TGTGCCAGCAGGCAACAGGGGCCGAACACTGAAGCTTTCTTT,CASRQQGPNTEAFF
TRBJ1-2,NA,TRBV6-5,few,TGTGCCAGCAGTTACGATAAGGACCCCAACTATGGCTACACCTTC,CASSYDKDPNYGYTF
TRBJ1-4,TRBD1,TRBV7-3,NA,TGTGCCAGCAGCGGCAGGGACAGAAATGCAACTAATGAAAAACTGTTTTTT,CASSGRDRNATNEKLFF
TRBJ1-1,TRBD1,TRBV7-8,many,TGTGCCAGCAGCTTAGCCCATTTTCGGGACAGGGGTTCTGAAGCTTTCTTT,CASSLAHFRDRGSEAFF
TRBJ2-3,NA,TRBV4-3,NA,TGCGCCAGCAGCCAAGGGCGGGAAGCAGATACGCAGTATTTT,CASSQGREADTQYF
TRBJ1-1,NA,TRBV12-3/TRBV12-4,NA,TGTGCCAGCAGTTTCGGAAGAAGCACTGAAGCTTTCTTT,CASSFGRSTEAFF
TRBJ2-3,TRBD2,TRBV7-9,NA,TGTGCCAGCAGCCCCCAGGGAGGACTAGCGCCAGATACGCAGTATTTT,CASSPQGGLAPDTQYF
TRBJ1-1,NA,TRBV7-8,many,TGTGCCAGCAGCTCCCGGGCGGGCACTGAAGCTTTCTTT,CASSSRAGTEAFF
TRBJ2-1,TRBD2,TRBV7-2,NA,TGTGCCAGCAGCCAGGGACTACAGTCCTACAATGAGCAGTTCTTC,CASSQGLQSYNEQFF
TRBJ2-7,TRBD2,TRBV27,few,TGTGCCAGCAGACTAGCGGGCCCCTACGAGCAGTACTTC,CASRLAGPYEQYF